A selection of T cell receptor beta chains follows, all from one sample in a study of blood T cell repertoires in COVID-19. This table comes from immunoSEQ multiplex PCR, and its TCRdb copy is limited to in-frame clones, with some not included. This table has 200,000 to 300,000 clones, roughly 88% appearing once. Material: PBMCs or T cells enriched from blood (not recorded which). Every receptor here comes from a woman aged 40 to 49 with acute COVID-19. Both conserved end residues are part of each CDR3.

length,J,V,CDR3
14,TRBJ2-5,TRBV5-8,CASSLSGRAETQYF
14,TRBJ2-1,TRBV2,CASTRQGYHNEQFF
17,TRBJ2-7,TRBV21-1,CASSKGEGTASAYEQYF
14,TRBJ2-7,TRBV27,CASSLSKGAYEQYF
14,TRBJ2-7,TRBV5-4,CASSSTSGSYEQYF
16,TRBJ2-5,TRBV3-1/TRBV3-2,CASSPGTGLSQETQYF
14,TRBJ2-6,TRBV2,CASSERSGANVLTF
14,TRBJ2-7,TRBV28,CASSLTGRRNEQYF
14,TRBJ1-2,TRBV28,CASSFLDRGGGYTF
12,TRBJ2-1,TRBV27,CASSYRGNEQFF
16,TRBJ1-4,TRBV10-3,CAIRTDGLPGLGKLFF
10,TRBJ1-2,TRBV28,CASSSQSLTF
13,TRBJ1-1,TRBV28,CASTLNRDGRAFF
13,TRBJ2-7,TRBV19,CASSTAGGSEQYF
12,TRBJ1-2,TRBV30,CAWSLSRGGYTF
13,TRBJ2-5,TRBV6-1,CASSEDRKGTQYF
15,TRBJ1-5,TRBV6-5,CASSRGQGGYQPQHF
15,TRBJ2-7,TRBV2,CASSEYQGRSYEQYF
13,TRBJ2-5,TRBV7-3,CASSFGQGETQYF
12,TRBJ1-6,TRBV30,CAWSQDSSPLHF
18,TRBJ1-1,TRBV28,CASSLDTIRTGRNTEAFF
17,TRBJ1-2,TRBV3-1/TRBV3-2,CASSQVYRGRRPYGYTF
14,TRBJ2-7,TRBV9,CASSVGSGTYEQYF
15,TRBJ1-2,TRBV28,CASSQRRGIYYGYTF
14,TRBJ2-7,TRBV28,CASSLGGDLYEQYF
17,TRBJ1-1,TRBV7-6,CASSRSGGQGSLTEAFF
18,TRBJ2-6,TRBV27,CASSRRDRGNSGANVLTF
17,TRBJ2-1,TRBV7-2,CASSQRLAGGRKDEQFF
15,TRBJ2-1,TRBV9,CASSPGLAGHFGQFF
11,TRBJ2-7,TRBV27,CASSFGSEQYF
14,TRBJ1-4,TRBV11-3,CASSLALADEKLFF
13,TRBJ2-3,TRBV20-1,CSASWDRTDTQYF
17,TRBJ1-1,TRBV7-6,CASSEDRVSVGHSEAFF
16,TRBJ1-3,TRBV6-1,CASSDQTGGVGNTIYF
18,TRBJ1-2,TRBV4-3,CASSQDLIRDRGRSGYTF
13,TRBJ1-3,TRBV18,CASSPEQGNTIYF
15,TRBJ1-2,TRBV19,CASSPRDRKMDGYTF
14,TRBJ2-7,TRBV2,CASRIQGAANEQYF
15,TRBJ1-2,TRBV11-2,CASSPEDSPNYGYTF
15,TRBJ1-5,TRBV28,CASSLADRVGQPQHF
14,TRBJ2-1,TRBV7-2,CASSTLYSYNEQFF
15,TRBJ1-3,TRBV30,CAWSRQGNSGNTIYF
16,TRBJ2-2,TRBV2,CASSEWGSGSKVELFF
13,TRBJ1-5,TRBV9,CASSVGQGQPQHF
15,TRBJ1-5,TRBV5-8,CASSPTGGGNQPQHF
11,TRBJ2-7,TRBV11-1,CASSITDEQYF
14,TRBJ2-5,TRBV27,CASSLSSPQRTQYF
15,TRBJ2-3,TRBV4-2,CASSREGVLTDTQYF
19,TRBJ2-1,TRBV24-1,CATSDNRGLGLADGNEQFF
12,TRBJ1-1,TRBV30,CAWSVAGAGAFF
14,TRBJ2-4,TRBV15,CATSREVGQDIQYF
14,TRBJ1-1,TRBV13,CASSLQGLNTEAFF
17,TRBJ2-1,TRBV19,CASTHDVGSGRVNEQFF